This entry is about one T cell receptor (beta chain). What this receptor recognizes is not known. Base qualities are missing; no much larger clone stands one base away. Cut back by 5 bases and 5 bases, the V and J ends lie 13 bases apart. CDR1 SGHAT and CDR2 FQNNGV were looked up in the germline V gene. Its CDR3 holds 13 amino acids, cysteine through phenylalanine. The kept DNA is CDR3 alone, 39 bases in frame from the first base. This record comes from a study of molecular identifiers for immune sequencing clone quantification (dated by TCRdb to 2017 to 2018). Looking at the study overall: In a replicate experiment, RNA from approximately 22,000 or 94,000 naive CD8 T cells was split into five aliquots, four of which were sequenced. The study was a methods study using CD8 T cells to benchmark molecular-identifier clustering-based TCR repertoire sequencing (MIDCIRS) and TCR RNA copy counting. Study-level results and caveats: When barcode sub-clustering was not used, chimeric consensus sequences inflated TCR diversity, with chimeras reaching as high as 47%. Highly expanded clone sizes could be underestimated if identical TCR molecules share a barcode. Spiked-in Jurkat TCR RNA equivalent to a single cell was reported to be detectable even among approximately 1 million naive CD8 T cells. The naive libraries included spiked-in Jurkat TCR RNA (fewer than eleven copies' worth), and this RNA is not part of the donor repertoire. Around 2.8 recovered TCR RNA copies per cell were obtained by modeling, versus around 10 by digital PCR, implying a capture efficiency of about 30%. In CMV-specific effector cells, clones with more than 20 RNA copies contained over 99% of molecules, whereas in naive cells such clones contained under 1% of molecules.

Naive CD8 T cell libraries were made from approximately 20,000 to 1,000,000 sorted cells using 10%, 30% or 50% of purified RNA. On a BD FACSAria II, naive CD8 T cells were FACS-sorted as CD8+CD4-CCR7+CD45RA+ and collected into RLT Plus buffer. To test detection sensitivity, Jurkat RNA equal to ten TCR copies was added to samples of roughly 18,000-1,100,000 naive CD8 T cells. CD8 T cells were enriched using RosetteSep CD8+ T Cell Enrichment Cocktail and Ficoll-Paque, and the enriched cells then underwent ACK red cell lysis. Receptors were amplified or captured by PCR. The sample was run on a NextSeq 500. Preparation of bulk TCR libraries followed a previously described approach, with the TCR primers listed in Table S5. The Qiagen AllPrep DNA/RNA kit was used to purify total RNA. Before analysis, reads from multiple sequencing runs of the same library were pooled. Regarding the original processing steps: Reads were retained only if their TCR constant sequence matched exactly, and those retained reads were trimmed to 150 nt and grouped according to their 12-nt molecular barcodes. Reads in each barcode group were sub-clustered using a 15% Levenshtein threshold, and a quality-weighted consensus sequence was built for each RNA molecule. Non-functional sequences were filtered out, along with any lower-count sequence sitting one edit away from another sequence. Barcode sub-clusters with fewer than 20% of the maximum read count were removed, based on fitting two negative binomial distributions. In TCRdb, the public reads were trimmed at Q25 with fastp and aligned with MiXCR, with productive beta chains retained. Identical CDR3 protein sequences are pooled into one entry, listed with their most common genes and DNA. The V and J calls were determined by TCRdb, not by the authors. Within this sample are over 35,000 distinct CDR3 sequences, with about 24% of them counted one time only. Together, the top ten hold around 0.97% of the sample.

The sequenced material came from naive CD8+ T cells from blood, with Jurkat cell RNA spiked in. In light of the paper, this sample's cell subset or site label describes: FACS-sorted CD8+CD4-CCR7+CD45RA+ naive T cells. The receptor was derived from a human donor in good health. Some libraries in this study had Jurkat cell RNA spiked in. Rearrangement joined TRBV11-2 to TRBJ2-7, with a tentative D gene TRBD1 over 5 matching bases. The CDR3 loop reads CASSPFRAHEQYF. The DNA sequence follows: TGTGCCAGCAGCCCCTTCAGGGCGCACGAGCAGTACTTC. With the portions outside the CDR3 filled from the reference TRBV11-2 and TRBJ2-7 genes, the complete variable region becomes EAGVAQSPRYKIIEKRQSVAFWCNPISGHATLYWYQQILGQGPKLLIQFQNNGVVDDSQLPKDRFSAERLKGVDSTLKIQPAKLEDSAVYLCASSPFRAHEQYFGPGTRLTVT.